The next 21 T cell receptor beta chains were all read from a single sample in a study of post-analysis software for immune sequencing data. Study findings and constraints: Controls showed lower frequencies than patients for five or six TRBV segments, and TRBV5-6, TRBV5-1 and TRBV20-1 were among these.

The TCR beta cDNA libraries carried unique molecular identifiers. TCRdb passed the PCR reads through MiXCR, listing each CDR3 protein once. The repertoire holds 750,000 to 950,000 distinct CDR3 sequences, with about half as singletons. Antigens of these TCRs are unknown. The sample consisted of blood. The receptor set was obtained from a girl aged 5-17 years with multiple sclerosis.

This clonotype was observed a few times. The chain carries TRBV30 and TRBJ2-7; no clear D gene. The CDR3 is made up of 11 amino acids. Germline CDR1 is GTSNPN and CDR2 is SVGIG (reference sequence). Trimming stripped 5 bases from V and 6 bases from J, with 11 bases between. CDR3 coding DNA: TGTGCCTGGGGGCCGGAACTCGAGCAGTACTTC. Translating gives CAWGPELEQYF.

The V gene is TRBV15, the J gene TRBJ2-7, with 7 bases aligning to TRBD1. V dropped 2 bases and J dropped 0; count of bases not matched to a gene: 7. The germline CDR1 and CDR2 sequences are LNHNV and YYDKDF (reference sequence). This CDR3 has 16 residues. The CDR3 DNA is TGTGCCACCAGCAGACCTCCGGGACAGTTCTCCTACGAGCAGTACTTC. Translating gives CATSRPPGQFSYEQYF.

This chain uses TRBV4-1 with TRBJ2-6; D tentatively fits TRBD1 or TRBD2 (5 bases each). The CDR3 consists of 16 residues. V lost 0 bases to trimming and J lost 4 bases, with 10 bases between them. Germline V gene sequence: CDR1 MGHRA, CDR2 YSYEKL. In DNA, the CDR3 is TGCGCCAGCAGCCAAGATCGAGGGGACGGGGCCAACGTCCTGACTTTC. Translated, it gives CASSQDRGDGANVLTF.

This sequence joins TRBV30 and TRBJ1-1; D not resolved. Germline V gene sequence: CDR1 GTSNPN, CDR2 SVGIG (reference sequence). Trimming shortened V by 6 bases and J by 7 bases, and 12 bases separated the two germline ends. This CDR3 has 11 amino acids. CDR3 DNA sequence: TGTGCCTGCGGTGGAAGGGATGAAGCTTTCTTT. This translates into CACGGRDEAFF.

The genes are TRBV10-3 and TRBJ2-1; TRBD2 might be the D (6 bases). The CDR3 contains 13 residues. Per germline, CDR1 ENHRY and CDR2 SYGVKD. V was pared by 6 bases and J by 6 bases, with 12 bases between. This CDR3 is CAISDGTSNEQFF. Written as DNA, the CDR3 is TGTGCCATCAGCGATGGGACTTCCAATGAGCAGTTCTTC.

The rearrangement uses TRBV20-1 and TRBJ2-7, with 8 bases that match TRBD1. J gave up 0 bases and V 3 bases, and 1 base lay outside the gene matches. The length of the CDR3 is 13 residues. The germline CDR1 and CDR2 sequences are DFQATT and SNEGSKA (reference sequence). The CDR3 spells CSASRGPSYEQYF. The CDR3 DNA follows: TGCAGTGCTAGCAGGGGGCCCTCCTACGAGCAGTACTTC.

V and J are TRBV25-1 and TRBJ1-1, with D possibly matching TRBD1 (6 bases). V was cut by 0 bases and J by 1 base, with 18 bases left in between. The CDR3 runs to 18 residues. Germline CDR1 and CDR2: MGHDK and SYGVNS. Written as DNA, the CDR3 is TGTGCCAGCAGTGAATATTTTACGACAGGCAACTCGAACACTGAAGCTTTCTTT. Protein product: CASSEYFTTGNSNTEAFF.

This clonotype showed up just a few times. The chain links TRBV7-9 to TRBJ2-7; D ambiguous. Matching the DNA end better, TRBJ2-5 makes the J call doubtful. CDR1 and CDR2 from the germline V gene are SEHNR and FQNEAQ (reference sequence). This CDR3 region has 13 residues. The CDR3 bases are TGTGCCAGCAGCTCCCGTGGTCCTGAGACCCAGTACTTC. It codes for CASSSRGPETQYF.

V gene TRBV12-3 or TRBV12-4 combines with J gene TRBJ2-3; 8 nucleotides line up with TRBD1. After removal of 0 bases from V and 4 bases from J, the junction contained 6 bases not matched to a gene. The CDR3 runs 16 residues. The CDR3 DNA sequence: TGTGCCAGCAGTTTAGCCTACCCGACAGGGGCAGATACGCAGTATTTT. This translates into CASSLAYPTGADTQYF.

This clonotype was recorded a few times. The chain is built from TRBV20-1 and TRBJ2-1; 12 nucleotides agree with TRBD2. The germline gives CDR1 DFQATT, CDR2 SNEGSKA (reference sequence). The CDR3 sequence is 14 residues long. V shed 7 bases, J shed 7 bases, and the junction held 8 bases outside the gene matches. CDR3 residues: CSGGLAGGRNEQFF. The CDR3 DNA is TGCAGTGGTGGTCTAGCGGGAGGGAGAAATGAGCAGTTCTTC.

The V call is TRBV10-3, the J call TRBJ2-7; TRBD1 aligns across 12 bases. This CDR3 has 14 amino acids. Germline assignment: CDR1 ENHRY and CDR2 SYGVKD. The V segment lost 10 bases and the J segment 5 bases; nucleotides outside the gene matches: 9. The CDR3, as DNA: TGTGCCACCAAGAGGGACAGGGGGCGTGACGAGCAGTACTTC. The encoded protein is CATKRDRGRDEQYF.

The chain is built from TRBV6-6 and TRBJ2-3, with unresolved D. Germline loops: CDR1 MNHNY, CDR2 SVGAGI (reference sequence). The CDR3 runs 14 residues. The V end lost 7 bases, the J end lost 0 bases, and 11 bases lay between the germline ends. Written as DNA, the CDR3 is TGTGCCAGCAAAGGTGACGGGAGCACAGATACGCAGTATTTT. It translates to CASKGDGSTDTQYF.

This clonotype was seen at least ten times. The V call is TRBV20-1, the J call TRBJ2-7; 8 bases agree with TRBD1. CDR1 is DFQATT, CDR2 SNEGSKA, per germline (reference sequence). CDR3 length: 14 residues. V shed 0 bases and J 3 bases; nucleotides not matched to a gene: 4. The CDR3 DNA is TGCAGTGCTAGAGATGCGGACAGGGTCTACGAGCAGTACTTC. Translated: CSARDADRVYEQYF.

The rearrangement joins TRBV9 to TRBJ2-1, with D possibly matching TRBD2 (7 bases). V was pared by 3 bases and J by 8 bases, with 21 bases between. The length of the CDR3 is 16 residues. Per the germline V gene, CDR1 is SGDLS and CDR2 is YYNGEE. The CDR3, as DNA: TGTGCCAGCAGCGAGGGGGGGGCCCCGGAGGGGTATGAGCAGTTCTTC. It specifies CASSEGGAPEGYEQFF.

The chain carries TRBV20-1 and TRBJ2-3; D might be TRBD2 (6 bases). CDR3 length: 18 residues. The V end lost 2 bases, the J end lost 2 bases, and 23 bases lay between the germline ends. From germline, CDR1 is DFQATT and CDR2 SNEGSKA (reference sequence). The CDR3 DNA reads as TGCAGTGCTAGACTCCTAATTGGCGGGACCATTATCACAGATACGCAGTATTTT. Translation: CSARLLIGGTIITDTQYF.

The chain employs TRBV5-6 and TRBJ2-1; 7 positions match TRBD2. Germline V gives CDR1 SGHDT, CDR2 YYEEEE. V dropped 4 bases and J dropped 2; count of bases not matched to a gene: 12. This CDR3 is built from 17 residues. The CDR3 region has the DNA TGTGCCAGCAGCGCCCCAACTTCTAGCGGCGCCTACAATGAGCAGTTCTTC. This gives the protein CASSAPTSSGAYNEQFF. Full variable domain (outside the CDR3, taken from reference TRBV5-6 and TRBJ2-1): DAGVTQSPTHLIKTRGQQVTLRCSPKSGHDTVSWYQQALGQGPQFIFQYYEEEERQRGNFPDRFSGHQFPNYSSELNVNALLLGDSALYLCASSAPTSSGAYNEQFFGPGTRLTVL.

The chain employs TRBV6-1 and TRBJ2-4; tentative D call: TRBD1 (6 bases). The CDR3 is 13 residues long. V was clipped by 1 base and J by 11 bases, with 12 bases between them. CDR1 is MNHNS, CDR2 SASEGT, per germline. This chain's CDR3 is CASSEGTVVLQYF. The CDR3 region has the DNA TGTGCCAGCAGTGAAGGGACAGTGGTCCTTCAGTACTTC.

The rearrangement uses TRBV27 and TRBJ2-7; no firm D call. The length of the CDR3 is 14 residues. V lost 7 bases and J lost 0, with 13 bases in between. Germline V gives CDR1 MNHEY, CDR2 SMNVEV (reference sequence). This CDR3 reads CASKDPYSSYEQYF. CDR3 nucleotide sequence: TGTGCCAGCAAAGACCCATACAGCTCCTACGAGCAGTACTTC.

This clonotype was counted between two and nine times. V is TRBV10-3 and J is TRBJ2-7, with D perhaps TRBD1 (6 bases). Per germline, CDR1 ENHRY and CDR2 SYGVKD. The V end was cut by 6 bases, the J end by 0 bases, with 12 bases between. CDR3 length: 14 amino acids. Here the CDR3 DNA reads TGTGCCATCAGCCAACAGGGAAACTCCTACGAGCAGTACTTC. Protein sequence: CAISQQGNSYEQYF.

This clonotype was detected many times. This sequence joins TRBV24-1 and TRBJ1-1; 7 bases fit TRBD1. Germline CDR1 reads KGHDR; CDR2 reads SFDVKD. With 4 bases clipped from V and 11 bases from J, the junction kept 6 bases outside the gene matches. The CDR3 covers 12 residues. The DNA of the CDR3 is TGTGCCACCAGTGAGACAGGGAAAAGGGCTTTCTTT. Translating gives CATSETGKRAFF.

The chain uses TRBV5-1 and TRBJ1-1; D gene unclear. The CDR3 contains 14 residues. Germline V gene data show CDR1 as SGHRS and CDR2 as YFSETQ. V was cut by 4 bases and J by 1 base, with 11 bases left in between. The CDR3 spells CASSMDGGNTEAFF. CDR3 DNA: TGCGCCAGCAGCATGGACGGAGGGAACACTGAAGCTTTCTTT.